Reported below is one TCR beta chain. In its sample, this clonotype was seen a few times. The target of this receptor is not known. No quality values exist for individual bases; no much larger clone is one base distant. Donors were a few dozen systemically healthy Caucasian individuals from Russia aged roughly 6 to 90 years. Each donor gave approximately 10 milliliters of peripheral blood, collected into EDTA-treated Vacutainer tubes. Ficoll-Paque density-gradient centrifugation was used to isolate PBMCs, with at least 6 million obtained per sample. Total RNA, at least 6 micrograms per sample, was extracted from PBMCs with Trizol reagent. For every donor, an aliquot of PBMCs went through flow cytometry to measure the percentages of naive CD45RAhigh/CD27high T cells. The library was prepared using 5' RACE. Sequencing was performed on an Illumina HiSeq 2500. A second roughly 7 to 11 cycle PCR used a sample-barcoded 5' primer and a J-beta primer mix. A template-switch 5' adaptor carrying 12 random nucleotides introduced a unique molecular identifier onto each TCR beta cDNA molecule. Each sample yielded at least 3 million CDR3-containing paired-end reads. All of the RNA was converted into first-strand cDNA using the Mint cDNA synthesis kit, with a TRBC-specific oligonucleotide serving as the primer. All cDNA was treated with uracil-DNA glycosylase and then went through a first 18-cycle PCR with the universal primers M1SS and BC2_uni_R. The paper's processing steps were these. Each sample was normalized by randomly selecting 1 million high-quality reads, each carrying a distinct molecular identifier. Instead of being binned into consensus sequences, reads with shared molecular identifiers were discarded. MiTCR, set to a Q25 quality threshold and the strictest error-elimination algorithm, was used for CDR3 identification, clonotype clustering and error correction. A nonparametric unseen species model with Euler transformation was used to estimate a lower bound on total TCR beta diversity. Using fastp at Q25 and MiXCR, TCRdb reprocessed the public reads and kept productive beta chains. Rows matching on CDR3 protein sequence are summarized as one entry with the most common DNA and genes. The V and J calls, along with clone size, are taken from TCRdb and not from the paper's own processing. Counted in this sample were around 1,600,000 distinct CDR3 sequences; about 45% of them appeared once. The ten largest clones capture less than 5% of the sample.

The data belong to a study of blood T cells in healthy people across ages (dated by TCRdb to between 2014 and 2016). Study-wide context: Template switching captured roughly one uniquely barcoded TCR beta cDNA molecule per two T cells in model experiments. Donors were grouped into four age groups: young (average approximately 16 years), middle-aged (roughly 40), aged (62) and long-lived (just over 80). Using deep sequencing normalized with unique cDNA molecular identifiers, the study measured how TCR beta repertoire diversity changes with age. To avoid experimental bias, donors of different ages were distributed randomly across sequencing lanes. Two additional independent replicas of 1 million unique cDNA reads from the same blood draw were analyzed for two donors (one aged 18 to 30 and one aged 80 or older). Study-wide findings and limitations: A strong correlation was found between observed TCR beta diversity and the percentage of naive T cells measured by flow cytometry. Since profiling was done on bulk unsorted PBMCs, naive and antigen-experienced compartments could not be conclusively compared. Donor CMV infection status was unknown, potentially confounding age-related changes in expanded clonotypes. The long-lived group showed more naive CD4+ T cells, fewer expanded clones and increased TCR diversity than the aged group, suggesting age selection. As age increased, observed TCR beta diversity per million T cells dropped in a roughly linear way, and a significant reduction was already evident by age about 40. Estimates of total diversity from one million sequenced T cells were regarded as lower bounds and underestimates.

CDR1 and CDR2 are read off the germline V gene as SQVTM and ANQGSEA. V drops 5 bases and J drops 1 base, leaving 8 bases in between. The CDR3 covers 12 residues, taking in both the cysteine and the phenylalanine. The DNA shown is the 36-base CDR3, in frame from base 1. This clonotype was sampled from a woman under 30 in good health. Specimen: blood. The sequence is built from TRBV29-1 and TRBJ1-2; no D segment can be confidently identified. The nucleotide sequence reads TGCAGCGTTTATGATTTTAACTATGGCTACACCTTC. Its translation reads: CSVYDFNYGYTF.